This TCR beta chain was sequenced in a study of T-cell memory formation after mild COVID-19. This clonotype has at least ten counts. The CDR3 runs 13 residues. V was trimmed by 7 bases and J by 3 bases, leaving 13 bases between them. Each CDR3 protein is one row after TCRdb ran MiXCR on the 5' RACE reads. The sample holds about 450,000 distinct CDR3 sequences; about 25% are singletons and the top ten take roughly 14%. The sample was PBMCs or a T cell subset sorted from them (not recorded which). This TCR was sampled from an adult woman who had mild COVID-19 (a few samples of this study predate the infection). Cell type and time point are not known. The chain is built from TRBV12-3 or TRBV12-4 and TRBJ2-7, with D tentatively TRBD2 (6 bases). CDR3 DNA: TGTGCCAGCACTGGTAGCGGCTACTACGAGCAGTACTTC. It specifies CASTGSGYYEQYF.